A single sample is the source of the 10 T cell receptor beta chains below, sequenced in a study of blood T cell repertoires in COVID-19. The method was immunoSEQ multiplex PCR; TCRdb's version includes in-frame clones alone and lacks a portion of them. The sample has roughly 400,000 clones, about 88% seen once; the top ten hold approximately 1.3%. The sequencing sample was made of PBMCs or T cells enriched from blood (not recorded which). The source of these receptors is a woman aged 18 to 35 who had been exposed to COVID-19.

The J gene is TRBJ1-3, the V gene TRBV27; unclear D gene. CDR3 length: 14 residues. With 2 bases removed from V and 0 bases from J, the gap between germline ends came to 5 bases. Per the germline V gene, CDR1 is MNHEY and CDR2 is SMNVEV (reference sequence). The CDR3 region is CASSLTYSGNTIYF. The CDR3 nucleotides read TGTGCCAGCAGTTTAACTTACTCTGGAAACACCATATATTTT.

This chain links TRBV24-1 with TRBJ1-2; TRBD1 is a possible D gene (5 bases). The V and J ends lost 6 bases and 8 bases respectively, with 15 bases between them. CDR1 is KGHDR, CDR2 SFDVKD, per germline. This CDR3 contains 13 residues. The CDR3 loop is CATSTQGHFGYTF. The CDR3, as DNA: TGTGCCACCAGTACCCAGGGTCACTTCGGCTACACCTTC.

This chain joins TRBV27 and TRBJ2-7, with TRBD2 identical over 7 bases. The CDR3 has 13 residues. The germline CDR1 and CDR2 sequences are MNHEY and SMNVEV (reference sequence). The V and J ends lost 5 bases and 6 bases, in that order; junction bases with no gene match: 7. The CDR3 DNA reads as TGTGCCAGCAGTCCCCTGGGGAGGGGCGAGCAGTACTTC. This encodes CASSPLGRGEQYF.

The chain couples TRBV19 to TRBJ1-5, with D possibly matching TRBD1 (6 bases). The length of the CDR3 is 17 residues. The V end lost 0 bases, the J end lost 6 bases, and 18 bases lay between the germline ends. From germline, CDR1 is LNHDA and CDR2 SQIVND (reference sequence). The CDR3 region has the DNA TGTGCCAGTAGTATAGATCAGGGTACCAGGGGAGCTCAGCCCCAGCATTTT. It is translated as CASSIDQGTRGAQPQHF.

The rearrangement uses TRBV12-1 and TRBJ2-7; the table's D call, TRBD2, has no DNA check behind it. TRBV12-1 is designated a pseudogene. There are 13 residues in the CDR3. The CDR3 loop reads CASSAYCGGEQYF. The CDR3 region has the DNA TGTGCCAGCAGCGCCTACTGCGGGGGGGAGCAGTACTTC.

This chain joins TRBV7-9 and TRBJ2-3, with D possibly matching TRBD1 (6 bases). Trimming left V 5 bases short and J 7 bases short, with 16 bases between. The CDR3 totals 14 residues. Germline V lookup: CDR1 SEHNR, CDR2 FQNEAQ (reference sequence). Here the CDR3 DNA reads TGTGCCAGCAGCGATAGGGACAATGGGAATACGCAGTATTTT. Protein product: CASSDRDNGNTQYF.

This clone was seen a single time. CDR3 in DNA: TGTGCCAGCAGCTCCGTAGACTTGGGCACAGATACGCAGTATTTT. This gives the protein CASSSVDLGTDTQYF. The chain joins TRBV7-6 to TRBJ2-3, with no clear D. CDR3 length equals 15 residues. Germline values: CDR1 SGHVS, CDR2 FNYEAQ. V was shortened by 4 bases and J by 1 base, with 12 bases between the two germline ends.

This chain links TRBV5-1 with TRBJ1-4; D is unclear. V was cut by 4 bases and J by 7 bases, with 14 bases left in between. The CDR3 loop spans 14 amino acids. CDR1 is SGHRS and CDR2 is YFSETQ in the germline V gene. CDR3 protein: CASSPGIAPEKLFF. The CDR3 DNA follows: TGCGCCAGCAGCCCCGGGATAGCCCCTGAAAAACTGTTTTTT. Full variable domain (missing parts from reference TRBV5-1 and TRBJ1-4): KAGVTQTPRYLIKTRGQQVTLSCSPISGHRSVSWYQQTPGQGLQFLFEYFSETQRNKGNFPGRFSGRQFSNSRSEMNVSTLELGDSALYLCASSPGIAPEKLFFGSGTQLSVL.

This sequence joins TRBV4-3 and TRBJ1-3; no clear D gene. Germline assignment: CDR1 LGHNA and CDR2 YSLEER. Trimming pared 0 bases from V and 7 bases from J, leaving 10 bases between. This CDR3 region has 14 residues. The CDR3 nucleotides read TGCGCCAGCAGCCAAGATCCCCCCTATAACACCATATATTTT. This gives the protein CASSQDPPYNTIYF.

The chain employs TRBV28 and TRBJ2-6; D might be TRBD1 (6 bases). The V gene lost 3 bases and the J gene lost 0 bases, with 9 bases spanning the gap. This CDR3 has 16 amino acids. Germline loops: CDR1 MDHEN, CDR2 SYDVKM. CDR3 region: CASSLGQFSGANVLTF. CDR3 nucleotide sequence: TGTGCCAGCAGTTTGGGACAATTCTCTGGGGCCAACGTCCTGACTTTC.